This is a list of T cell receptor beta chains from one sample in a study of blood T cell repertoires in COVID-19. Clones were sequenced by immunoSEQ multiplex PCR, and TCRdb holds only the in-frame ones, with some missing. This sample has nearly 60,000 clones, with 70% to 90% found just once. Material: peripheral blood. Every receptor here comes from a man aged 35 to 55 with active COVID-19. CDR3s include the opening cysteine and the closing phenylalanine or tryptophan. Clone size, where shown, is once, few, many, or a class for clones that have expanded.

v_gene	abundance	len	j_gene	CDR3aa
TRBV9	once	15	TRBJ2-1	CASSPRRVDPGEQFF
TRBV6-5	few	14	TRBJ1-1	CASKLGQSQAEAFF
TRBV27	.	17	TRBJ2-1	CASSSGSGRASYNEQFF
TRBV15	.	16	TRBJ2-5	CATSNGPGKYQETQYF
TRBV11-2	.	16	TRBJ2-7	CASSPRLAGSSYEQYF
TRBV2	once	14	TRBJ2-1	CATPGTSGIWEQFF
TRBV19	.	16	TRBJ2-3	CASSMVWSRGTDTQYF
TRBV6-5	.	15	TRBJ2-1	CASRGRRAERNEQFF
TRBV5-6	.	16	TRBJ1-5	CASSRYRDWGNQPQHF
TRBV25-1	.	14	TRBJ2-1	CASGTGSSYNEQFF
TRBV28	.	12	TRBJ2-7	CASSILGREQYF
TRBV7-9	.	11	TRBJ2-7	CASSLNYEQYF
TRBV6-1	.	16	TRBJ1-1	CASSERSGIGTGQAFF
TRBV18	.	18	TRBJ1-5	CASSPGTGGGLEGQPQHF
TRBV2	.	14	TRBJ2-5	CASTPRTSTETQYF
TRBV18	.	15	TRBJ2-7	CASSSTSGKSYEQYF
TRBV7-3	.	12	TRBJ2-2	CASSIEAGELFF
TRBV7-6	.	14	TRBJ1-5	CASSRTGVNQPQHF
TRBV24-1	.	17	TRBJ2-1	CATSDFNSGGTYNEQFF
TRBV6-5	.	15	TRBJ1-2	CASNIEGAANYGYTF
TRBV7-3	.	15	TRBJ1-1	CASSLRAGGNTEAFF
TRBV9	.	16	TRBJ1-3	CASSATTGPPGNTIYF
TRBV3-1/TRBV3-2	.	15	TRBJ2-1	CASSSLGGSYNEQFF
TRBV10-3	.	15	TRBJ2-7	CAIRDPGQGSYEQYF
TRBV28	.	19	TRBJ1-5	CASSLSGRLATGVNQPQHF
TRBV5-4	.	17	TRBJ2-5	CASSLVGLAGWGETQYF
TRBV3-1/TRBV3-2	.	12	TRBJ2-1	CASSHLSNEQFF
TRBV6-1	.	15	TRBJ2-7	CASSEIAGVPYEQYF
TRBV19	.	13	TRBJ2-5	CASSPELWETQYF
TRBV30	.	15	TRBJ2-5	CAWSVGRGYQETQYF
TRBV11-3	.	11	TRBJ2-1	CASSFRGEQFF
TRBV10-3	.	14	TRBJ1-2	CATSRGAGDYGYTF
TRBV12-3/TRBV12-4	.	13	TRBJ2-2	CASTIQGPGELFF
TRBV7-3	medium-sized	16	TRBJ2-1	CASSIAGGASNNEQFF
TRBV6-5	.	14	TRBJ2-3	CASSPSGLGYTQYF
TRBV5-6	.	12	TRBJ2-1	CASSWDLDEQFF
TRBV6-6	.	14	TRBJ2-7	CASRTSGVTYEQYF
TRBV4-1	few	17	TRBJ2-2	CASSQFTQGRNTGELFF
TRBV4-1	.	17	TRBJ2-4	CASSQGVLGLAKNIQYF
TRBV9	.	19	TRBJ2-1	CASSVATGLAGGPDNEQFF
TRBV6-6	.	14	TRBJ2-5	CASSPSPGQETQYF
TRBV6-5	.	15	TRBJ2-2	CASSSTGVGTGELFF
TRBV4-1	.	19	TRBJ2-7	CASSRTSGRIVSVSDEQYF
TRBV19	.	13	TRBJ1-5	CASEGQGYQPQHF
TRBV19	.	14	TRBJ2-5	CASMTFGTGGEVHF
TRBV18	.	13	TRBJ1-2	CASSPGQGDGYTF
TRBV5-1	few	17	TRBJ2-1	CASSLRGLGQGDNEQFF
TRBV6-4	.	15	TRBJ2-3	CASSVGTGVTDTQYF
TRBV5-6	.	14	TRBJ2-7	CASTFRRQGYEQYF
TRBV20-1	.	11	TRBJ2-5	CSARIKETQYF
TRBV4-1	.	16	TRBJ2-5	CASSQAGTGAGGTQYF
TRBV6-4	.	13	TRBJ1-1	CASSDNRATEAFF
TRBV10-3	.	15	TRBJ2-5	CAISELEQGAETQYF
TRBV30	.	16	TRBJ2-1	CAWSVLGPFSYNEQFF
TRBV20-1	few	14	TRBJ2-7	CSASWASEPYEQYF
TRBV11-2	.	16	TRBJ2-2	CASSPGLATLAGELFF
TRBV9	once	13	TRBJ1-2	CASSVGAVYGYTF
TRBV30	.	12	TRBJ2-7	CAWGTGGEKEYF
TRBV28	.	18	TRBJ2-1	CASTSYLGGSGFVNEQFF